The 27 T cell receptor beta chains listed next were all sequenced from one sample in a study of vaccination effects on CD4 cells after COVID-19. These receptors have no identified antigens. The assay was immunoSEQ multiplex PCR, and TCRdb's table has in-frame clones only and misses some. This table has 60,000 to 70,000 clones, 81% appearing once. Before sequencing took place, the ViraFEST assay used viral peptide pools to expand antigen-specific CD4+ T cells. Cultured cells yielded isolated CD4+ T cells after about ten days. Sequenced here: CD4+ T cells from PBMCs cultured with HCoV-229E spike peptides, sampled before COVID-19 vaccination. The receptors shown here come from a human donor who received a COVID-19 vaccine.

This chain joins TRBV11-2 and TRBJ2-5; D gene ambiguous. The germline V gene has CDR1 SGHAT and CDR2 FQNNGV. V was cut by 4 bases and J by 4 bases, with 7 bases left in between. CDR3 length: 12 residues. CDR3 DNA sequence: TGTGCCAGCAGCTCGGTATCAGAGACCCAGTACTTC. As protein: CASSSVSETQYF.

V usage is TRBV21-1 and J usage is TRBJ2-7; the table's D call of TRBD1 was not tested on the DNA. TRBV21-1 is marked as a pseudogene. The CDR3 has 15 residues. The CDR3 reads CASERARDRIYEQYV. The DNA for the CDR3 is TGTGCCAGCGAGCGGGCGAGGGACAGAATATACGAGCAGTACGTC.

The chain has TRBV11-2 and TRBJ1-6; 10 bases agree with TRBD1. The ends lost 6 bases at V and 10 bases at J; junction bases unmatched: 6. Germline-derived CDR1 and CDR2 are SGHAT and FQNNGV. The CDR3 length is 14 residues. In DNA form, the CDR3 reads TGTGCCAGCAGGGAGGGACAGGGGCGCTCACCCCTCCACTTT. Protein sequence: CASREGQGRSPLHF.

V is TRBV6-1 and J is TRBJ2-1; D might be TRBD2 (5 bases). Germline CDR1 reads MNHNS; CDR2 reads SASEGT. There are 16 residues in the CDR3. The V end was cut by 4 bases, the J end by 8 bases, with 21 bases between. The CDR3 reads CASSGTFGVKSDEQFF. The CDR3 DNA reads TGTGCCAGCAGTGGAACATTCGGGGTCAAAAGCGATGAGCAGTTCTTC.

The chain combines TRBV5-1 with TRBJ1-2, with 9 bases that match TRBD1. V shed 1 base, J shed 4 bases, and the junction held 14 bases outside the gene matches. Germline CDR1 and CDR2: SGHRS and YFSETQ. The CDR3 has 18 amino acids. This chain's CDR3 is CASSLLGTGITGGYGYTF. Here the CDR3 DNA reads TGCGCCAGCAGCTTGCTCGGGACAGGGATCACAGGGGGCTATGGCTACACCTTC.

CDR3 nucleotides: TGTGCCAGCAGTGACCGGGGTGCGAACACCGGGGAGCTGTTTTTT. The encoded protein is CASSDRGANTGELFF. V and J are TRBV6-4 and TRBJ2-2; D perhaps matches TRBD2 (5 bases). Trimming shortened V by 2 bases and J by 0 bases, and 7 bases separated the two germline ends. CDR1 is MRHNA and CDR2 is SNTAGT in the germline V gene. The CDR3 runs 15 residues.

V is TRBV7-3 and J is TRBJ2-3; D possibly corresponds to TRBD1 (6 bases). This CDR3 contains 14 residues. Germline values: CDR1 SGHTA, CDR2 FQGTGA. V was clipped by 5 bases and J by 0 bases, with 9 bases between them. CDR3 sequence: CASSPDRSTDTQYF. CDR3 nucleotides: TGTGCCAGCAGCCCCGACAGGAGCACAGATACGCAGTATTTT.

There are a few counts of this clone. This rearrangement joins TRBV19 to TRBJ1-1; TRBD1 is a possible D gene (5 bases). Germline V lookup: CDR1 LNHDA, CDR2 SQIVND (reference sequence). The CDR3 spans 16 residues. V was shortened by 2 bases and J by 0 bases, with 13 bases between the two germline ends. CDR3 residues: CASSIPGRLVNTEAFF. Here the CDR3 DNA reads TGTGCCAGTAGTATACCGGGACGGCTAGTGAACACTGAAGCTTTCTTT.

This clone was seen a few times. The chain joins TRBV5-1 to TRBJ1-1; D ambiguous. The CDR3 length is 14 residues. V lost 3 bases, J lost 6 bases, and 15 bases lay in between. Germline V gene data show CDR1 as SGHRS and CDR2 as YFSETQ. CDR3 DNA: TGCGCCAGCAGCTCGGGCCTCAACATGGCTGAAGCTTTCTTT. Residues: CASSSGLNMAEAFF. Using reference TRBV5-1 and TRBJ1-1 for the parts outside the CDR3, the full variable domain is KAGVTQTPRYLIKTRGQQVTLSCSPISGHRSVSWYQQTPGQGLQFLFEYFSETQRNKGNFPGRFSGRQFSNSRSEMNVSTLELGDSALYLCASSSGLNMAEAFFGQGTRLTVV.

This chain links TRBV28 with TRBJ1-1; the match to TRBD1 covers 7 bases. Germline-derived CDR1 and CDR2 are MDHEN and SYDVKM. The CDR3 contains 14 residues. V lost 2 bases and J lost 2; bases outside the gene matches: 2. CDR3 in DNA: TGTGCCAGCAGTTTAGGGACAGTAAACACTGAAGCTTTCTTT. Its translation: CASSLGTVNTEAFF.

As regards this clone: Other DNA sequences in the sample encode the same CDR3. The chain uses TRBV5-4 and TRBJ1-2, with 7 bases aligning to TRBD1. With V trimmed by 2 bases and J by 4 bases, 5 bases remained unmatched. This CDR3 is built from 14 residues. Germline CDR1 is SGHNT and CDR2 is YYREEE (reference sequence). The CDR3 here is CASSLEGAGYGYTF. CDR3 DNA sequence: TGTGCCAGCAGCTTAGAGGGGGCCGGCTATGGCTACACCTTC.

This clone was seen only a few times. This chain links TRBV4-1 with TRBJ1-6, with TRBD1 identical over 7 bases. In germline, CDR1 is MGHRA, CDR2 YSYEKL. The CDR3 is 17 residues long. J was trimmed by 9 bases and V by 3 bases; bases with no gene match: 14. The CDR3 nucleotides are TGCGCCAGCAGCCATCAGGACAGGTCTTCGGGGAGTTCACCCCTCCACTTT. Its translation: CASSHQDRSSGSSPLHF.

In its sample, this clone was seen once. The chain carries TRBV4-1 and TRBJ2-3, with D tentatively TRBD2 (7 bases). Trimming stripped 1 base from V and 0 bases from J, with 17 bases between. Germline V gene lookup returns CDR1 MGHRA and CDR2 YSYEKL. The CDR3 loop spans 18 amino acids. DNA of the CDR3: TGCGCCAGCAGCCAAGGGCTCGGGGGGCTGGCTAGCACAGATACGCAGTATTTT. Translation: CASSQGLGGLASTDTQYF.

The chain joins TRBV7-9 to TRBJ2-1, with 14 bases matching TRBD2. The germline V gene encodes CDR1 SEHNR and CDR2 FQNEAQ (reference sequence). The junction had 10 bases not matched to a gene; V was cut back by 5 bases and J by 7 bases. The CDR3 totals 17 residues. CDR3 amino acids: CASSQRLAGGPTNEQFF. The CDR3 DNA is TGTGCCAGCAGCCAGCGACTAGCGGGGGGGCCAACAAATGAGCAGTTCTTC. Full variable domain (missing parts from reference TRBV7-9 and TRBJ2-1): DTGVSQNPRHKITKRGQNVTFRCDPISEHNRLYWYRQTLGQGPEFLTYFQNEAQLEKSRLLSDRFSAERPKGSFSTLEIQRTEQGDSAMYLCASSQRLAGGPTNEQFFGPGTRLTVL.

This clone was seen a few times. The chain is built from TRBV5-4 and TRBJ1-1; D might be TRBD1 (5 bases). CDR1 is SGHNT, CDR2 YYREEE, per germline (reference sequence). The CDR3 length is 14 residues. V was clipped by 3 bases and J by 0 bases, with 9 bases between them. The CDR3 here is CASSWDSLNTEAFF. The CDR3 nucleotides read TGTGCCAGCAGCTGGGACTCCTTGAACACTGAAGCTTTCTTT.

The chain uses TRBV7-2 and TRBJ1-2; the D gene is possibly TRBD1 (5 bases). In germline, CDR1 is SGHTA, CDR2 FQGNSA. V lost 1 base and J lost 0, with 18 bases in between. This CDR3 is 18 amino acids long. The CDR3 reads CASSLVGTGRLANYGYTF. The CDR3 DNA follows: TGTGCCAGCAGCTTAGTAGGGACCGGCAGGTTAGCTAACTATGGCTACACCTTC.

The chain uses TRBV19 and TRBJ1-3, with TRBD1 matching 8 bases. Looked up from germline, CDR1 is LNHDA and CDR2 is SQIVND (reference sequence). The length of the CDR3 is 15 residues. Trimming removed 4 bases from V and 5 bases from J; junction bases left unmatched: 7. CDR3 residues: CASSTPGGRRNTIYF. The CDR3 DNA is TGTGCCAGTAGTACCCCAGGGGGCCGGAGAAACACCATATATTTT.

This clone came up a few times. This chain uses TRBV5-1 with TRBJ1-4; D possibly corresponds to TRBD1 (6 bases). CDR1 and CDR2 from the germline V gene are SGHRS and YFSETQ. V was cut by 0 bases and J by 5 bases, with 14 bases left in between. There are 16 residues in the CDR3. The CDR3 sequence: CASSLEPQGENEKLFF. The DNA for the CDR3 is TGCGCCAGCAGCTTGGAGCCACAGGGCGAGAATGAAAAACTGTTTTTT.

The chain carries TRBV18 and TRBJ2-3; 10 bases are shared with TRBD1. This CDR3 has 15 amino acids. The trim removed 6 bases at V and 2 bases at J, leaving 5 bases unmatched. The germline CDR1 and CDR2 sequences are KGHSH and LQKENI. The DNA of the CDR3 is TGTGCCAGCTCGCGGGACAGGGGAAACACAGATACGCAGTATTTT. Encoded protein: CASSRDRGNTDTQYF.

The V call is TRBV5-6, the J call TRBJ2-4; 12 bases are shared with TRBD2. Trimming took 3 bases from V and 2 from J; bases not matched to a gene: 6. The CDR3 length is 17 residues. The germline CDR1 and CDR2 sequences are SGHDT and YYEEEE. CDR3 DNA: TGTGCCAGCAGCTCGACGACTAGCGGGGGATCCAAAAACATTCAGTACTTC. It encodes CASSSTTSGGSKNIQYF.

The rearrangement uses TRBV2 and TRBJ2-2, with TRBD2 matching 10 bases. V was pared by 8 bases and J by 4 bases, with 7 bases of the junction left unmatched. Germline V lookup: CDR1 SNHLY, CDR2 FYNNEI. The CDR3 spans 15 residues. The CDR3 DNA follows: TGTGCCAGCCGAGGACTAGCGGATAGCACCGGGGAGCTGTTTTTT. This encodes CASRGLADSTGELFF. The whole variable domain, remainder taken from reference TRBV2 and TRBJ2-2, is EPEVTQTPSHQVTQMGQEVILRCVPISNHLYFYWYRQILGQKVEFLVSFYNNEISEKSEIFDDQFSVERPDGSNFTLKIRSTKLEDSAMYFCASRGLADSTGELFFGEGSRLTVL.

The CDR3 here is CASSIDRPTAGYGYTF. CDR3 bases: TGTGCCAGTAGTATAGATCGCCCGACGGCGGGCTATGGCTACACCTTC. The rearrangement links TRBV19 to TRBJ1-2; no definite D call. Trimming stripped 0 bases from V and 4 bases from J, with 15 bases between. Germline CDR1 is LNHDA and CDR2 is SQIVND (reference sequence). The CDR3 is 16 residues long.

This clone was recorded once. The chain recombines TRBV7-3 with TRBJ2-1; 7 bases align to TRBD2. Looked up from germline, CDR1 is SGHTA and CDR2 is FQGTGA. V shed 4 bases, J shed 12 bases, and the junction held 24 bases outside the gene matches. This CDR3 region has 18 residues. CDR3 region: CASSSLPLTGTTRRVQFF. The CDR3 DNA reads as TGTGCCAGCAGCTCGCTCCCCTTAACCGGGACTACTAGGAGGGTGCAGTTCTTC.

This clone was seen once. The CDR3 loop reads CASSRDSNQPQHF. The DNA for the CDR3 is TGTGCCAGCAGTCGGGACAGCAATCAGCCCCAGCATTTT. This chain connects TRBV28 to TRBJ1-5; TRBD1 might be the D (5 bases). Germline V gives CDR1 MDHEN, CDR2 SYDVKM. The ends were cut back, 5 bases at V and 1 base at J, with 6 bases in the middle. The CDR3 has 13 amino acids.

This chain links TRBV6-2 or TRBV6-3 with TRBJ2-6, with D perhaps being TRBD1 or TRBD2 (6 bases each). The CDR3 is 14 amino acids. V shed 6 bases and J shed 2 bases, with 8 bases lying between them. The germline CDR1 and CDR2 sequences are MNHEY and SVGEGT. The CDR3 DNA is TGTGCCAGCAGCCGGGGGCCTGGGGCCAACGTCCTGACTTTC. This codes for CASSRGPGANVLTF.

CDR3 loop: CASRKTDNGSPLHF. CDR3 DNA sequence: TGTGCCAGCAGAAAGACGGATAACGGGTCACCCCTCCACTTT. This chain connects TRBV6-5 to TRBJ1-6; D remains ambiguous. The CDR3 consists of 14 residues. Trimming removed 6 bases at V and 10 bases at J, with 16 bases between. The germline CDR1 and CDR2 sequences are MNHEY and SVGAGI.

The CDR3 sequence is CASSYSSRANTEAFF. CDR3 sequence (DNA): TGTGCCAGCAGTTACTCGAGCAGGGCGAACACTGAAGCTTTCTTT. The chain combines TRBV6-5 with TRBJ1-1; D might be TRBD1 (5 bases). The CDR3 extends over 15 amino acids. Trimming shortened V by 0 bases and J by 1 base, and 9 bases separated the two germline ends. Germline V gene sequence: CDR1 MNHEY, CDR2 SVGAGI.